The 29 T cell receptor beta chains reported below all come from one sample, sequenced in a study of blood T cell repertoires in COVID-19. Measured with immunoSEQ multiplex PCR; TCRdb has only the in-frame clones, and not every one. The table includes roughly 390,000 clones, about 90% detected once. The sequenced material came from peripheral blood. The receptors were sampled from a woman aged 25 to 39 with COVID-19, enrolled during active disease.

The chain's CDR3 is CATSTQPQGPSYNEQFF. The CDR3, as DNA: TGTGCCACCAGTACCCAGCCCCAGGGTCCCTCCTACAATGAGCAGTTCTTC. The chain couples TRBV24-1 to TRBJ2-1, with a tentative D call TRBD1 (5 bases). Germline lookup yields CDR1 KGHDR and CDR2 SFDVKD. Trimming left V 6 bases short and J 0 bases short, with 17 bases between. This CDR3 has 17 amino acids.

The V and J genes are TRBV4-1 and TRBJ2-1, with TRBD2 matching 9 bases. Germline assignment: CDR1 MGHRA and CDR2 YSYEKL. The CDR3 extends over 17 amino acids. The V and J ends lost 0 bases and 4 bases, in that order; junction bases with no gene match: 7. The CDR3 is CASSQDGASGKYNEQFF. The CDR3 nucleotides are TGCGCCAGCAGCCAAGATGGCGCTAGCGGGAAGTACAATGAGCAGTTCTTC.

The chain carries TRBV24-1 and TRBJ2-1; TRBD1 matches at 12 bases. The CDR3 spans 15 residues. Germline loops: CDR1 KGHDR, CDR2 SFDVKD. Trimming took 3 bases from V and 9 from J; bases not matched to a gene: 5. The CDR3 sequence is CATSDPGQGATEQFF. The CDR3 nucleotides read TGTGCCACCAGTGATCCGGGACAGGGGGCGACTGAGCAGTTCTTC.

The genes are TRBV30 and TRBJ2-7; 8 nucleotides align to TRBD1. Germline V gene lookup returns CDR1 GTSNPN and CDR2 SVGIG (reference sequence). Germline trimming cut 5 bases from V and 2 bases from J; bases unmatched to any gene: 5. The CDR3 extends over 13 amino acids. CDR3 sequence reads: CAWSGQGPYEQYF. Here the CDR3 DNA reads TGTGCCTGGTCCGGACAGGGCCCCTACGAGCAGTACTTC.

This clone was seen only once. The rearrangement joins TRBV6-5 to TRBJ2-2; TRBD2 agrees at 8 bases. The junction had 9 bases not matched to a gene; V was cut back by 8 bases and J by 7 bases. Germline CDR1 reads MNHEY; CDR2 reads SVGAGI. The CDR3 spans 14 residues. The CDR3 nucleotides are TGTGCCAGCCGGGAGGGTGGCCGATACGGGGAGCTGTTTTTT. Its translation is CASREGGRYGELFF.

The rearrangement joins TRBV6-2 or TRBV6-3 to TRBJ2-7, with a possible D match to TRBD1 (6 bases). Trimming took off 5 bases at V and 2 bases at J, with 16 bases between the two ends. This CDR3 region has 15 residues. Germline values: CDR1 MNHEY, CDR2 SVGEGT. CDR3 bases: TGTGCCAGCAGTCACCAGGGGTCGCTAGCCTACGAGCAGTACTTC. This gives the protein CASSHQGSLAYEQYF.

The chain employs TRBV9 and TRBJ1-4, with unresolved D. With 0 bases removed from V and 0 bases from J, the gap between germline ends came to 6 bases. CDR1 is SGDLS and CDR2 is YYNGEE in the germline V gene. The CDR3 has 15 amino acids. As DNA, the CDR3 is TGTGCCAGCAGCGTAGACGGTACAACTAATGAAAAACTGTTTTTT. Protein product: CASSVDGTTNEKLFF. Full variable domain (missing parts from reference TRBV9 and TRBJ1-4): DSGVTQTPKHLITATGQRVTLRCSPRSGDLSVYWYQQSLDQGLQFLIQYYNGEERAKGNILERFSAQQFPDLHSELNLSSLELGDSALYFCASSVDGTTNEKLFFGSGTQLSVL.

This clone has more than one count but fewer than ten. This chain uses TRBV19 with TRBJ1-5, with 8 nucleotides matching TRBD1. V was pared by 4 bases and J by 4 bases, with 6 bases of the junction left unmatched. The length of the CDR3 is 15 residues. The V gene's germline CDR1 is LNHDA and CDR2 SQIVND (reference sequence). DNA of the CDR3: TGTGCCAGTAGTACTCAGGGACAGGATAATCAGCCCCAGCATTTT. Encoded protein: CASSTQGQDNQPQHF.

The chain couples TRBV2 to TRBJ2-1; D gene ambiguous. The CDR3 totals 14 residues. CDR1 is SNHLY and CDR2 is FYNNEI in the germline V gene. Trimming left V 4 bases short and J 9 bases short, with 16 bases between. CDR3 nucleotides: TGTGCCAGCAGTGCGTCTATCCGAGGTGGTGAGCAGTTCTTC. Protein product: CASSASIRGGEQFF.

The CDR3 region is CASRQGNYNSPLHF. DNA for the CDR3: TGTGCCAGCAGACAGGGGAACTATAATTCACCCCTCCACTTT. This chain links TRBV2 with TRBJ1-6; 7 bases align to TRBD1. The CDR3 totals 14 residues. Per the germline V gene, CDR1 is SNHLY and CDR2 is FYNNEI. Trimming at V came to 6 bases and at J to 3 bases, leaving 2 bases not matched to a gene.

The V call is TRBV28, the J call TRBJ1-2; a possible D gene is TRBD1 (5 bases). Trimming pared 5 bases from V and 2 bases from J, leaving 15 bases between. This CDR3 is 15 amino acids long. CDR1 MDHEN and CDR2 SYDVKM come from the germline V gene. The DNA of the CDR3 is TGTGCCAGCAGTCCCCCCGGGGGTGGGAACTATGGCTACACCTTC. Translation gives CASSPPGGGNYGYTF.

V is TRBV3-1 (or the pseudogene TRBV3-2) and J is TRBJ2-5, with a tentative D call TRBD2 (6 bases). Per germline, CDR1 LGHDT and CDR2 YNNKEL (reference sequence). Between the trimmed V and J ends, which lost 4 bases and 2 bases, there was a span of 8 bases. This CDR3 region has 13 residues. DNA of the CDR3: TGTGCCAGCAGCCGGGACTCACAAGAGACCCAGTACTTC. Residues: CASSRDSQETQYF.

The rearrangement links TRBV7-9 to TRBJ2-2; TRBD1 aligns across 7 bases. The CDR3 contains 15 residues. Germline CDR1 is SEHNR and CDR2 is FQNEAQ (reference sequence). The V gene end was trimmed by 4 bases and the J gene end by 7 bases; junction bases not matched to a gene: 9. This chain's CDR3 is CASSSWDRHNGELFF. CDR3 nucleotides: TGTGCCAGCAGCTCTTGGGACAGACATAACGGGGAGCTGTTTTTT.

The DNA for the CDR3 is TGTGCCAGCAGTGTCGACAGGGCTAATGAAAAACTGTTTTTT. Residues: CASSVDRANEKLFF. This chain links TRBV2 with TRBJ1-4, with 7 bases aligning to TRBD1. The CDR3 consists of 14 residues. Unmatched junction bases numbered 2, after V lost 4 bases and J lost 3 bases. Germline V gene sequence: CDR1 SNHLY, CDR2 FYNNEI.

The chain couples TRBV29-1 to TRBJ2-7, with 10 positions matching TRBD2. The germline gives CDR1 SQVTM, CDR2 ANQGSEA. This CDR3 spans 14 amino acids. The junction had 12 bases not matched to a gene; V was cut back by 7 bases and J by 6 bases. CDR3 DNA: TGCAGCGGGGGCCTAGCGGGAGTAGGTTCCGAGCAGTACTTC. As protein: CSGGLAGVGSEQYF.

The V gene is TRBV2, the J gene TRBJ1-5, with D hard to call. Germline V lookup: CDR1 SNHLY, CDR2 FYNNEI. The V end was cut by 6 bases, the J end by 3 bases, with 3 bases between. The CDR3 runs to 11 residues. The CDR3 nucleotides are TGTGCCAGCAGCATCAATCAGCCCCAGCATTTT. As protein: CASSINQPQHF.

The rearrangement links TRBV2 to TRBJ2-1; TRBD2 is a possible D gene (7 bases). V was shortened by 8 bases and J by 0 bases, with 17 bases between the two germline ends. Germline loops: CDR1 SNHLY, CDR2 FYNNEI. This CDR3 region has 16 residues. The CDR3: CASARGGTSSYNEQFF. Written as DNA, the CDR3 is TGTGCCAGCGCTAGGGGGGGGACGAGCTCCTACAATGAGCAGTTCTTC.

V usage is TRBV11-3 and J usage is TRBJ2-7; 10 bases fit TRBD2. The trim removed 3 bases at V and 2 bases at J, leaving 1 base unmatched. CDR3 length: 14 residues. Germline CDR1 reads SGHNT; CDR2 reads YENEEA. The CDR3 here is CASSFTSGAYEQYF. Written as DNA, the CDR3 is TGTGCCAGCAGCTTTACTAGCGGGGCCTACGAGCAGTACTTC.

V gene TRBV19 combines with J gene TRBJ2-7, with D hard to call. The CDR3 sequence is 12 residues long. The V and J ends lost 1 base and 3 bases respectively, with 4 bases between them. Per the germline V gene, CDR1 is LNHDA and CDR2 is SQIVND (reference sequence). The CDR3 nucleotides are TGTGCCAGTAGTATAGGCAGCTACGAGCAGTACTTC. This encodes CASSIGSYEQYF.

This clone was observed a single time. This rearrangement joins TRBV30 to TRBJ2-7; weak D call: TRBD1 (6 bases). The CDR3 length is 13 residues. Germline values: CDR1 GTSNPN, CDR2 SVGIG (reference sequence). V was shortened by 2 bases and J by 2 bases, with 10 bases between the two germline ends. The CDR3 DNA follows: TGTGCCTGGAGTCCTGGGACAACCTACGAGCAGTACTTC. It encodes CAWSPGTTYEQYF.

The chain combines TRBV5-5 with TRBJ2-2, with 7 bases aligning to TRBD1. The CDR3 sequence is 14 residues long. Germline values: CDR1 SGHKS, CDR2 YYEKEE (reference sequence). With V trimmed by 2 bases and J by 4 bases, 2 bases remained unmatched. CDR3 region: CASSFDRVTGELFF. The CDR3 DNA is TGTGCCAGCAGCTTCGACAGGGTCACCGGGGAGCTGTTTTTT.

V gene TRBV29-1 combines with J gene TRBJ2-5, with D perhaps TRBD2 (6 bases). Germline assignment: CDR1 SQVTM and CDR2 ANQGSEA. The V end was cut by 3 bases, the J end by 4 bases, with 9 bases between. This CDR3 is built from 12 residues. CDR3 protein: CSVEEGRETQYF. CDR3 in DNA: TGCAGCGTTGAGGAGGGGAGAGAGACCCAGTACTTC.

This chain joins TRBV7-2 and TRBJ2-5, with D perhaps matching TRBD1 (6 bases). Germline assignment: CDR1 SGHTA and CDR2 FQGNSA. Between the trimmed V and J ends, which lost 0 bases and 7 bases, there was a span of 6 bases. This CDR3 has 12 residues. The CDR3 sequence: CASSLAQGTQYF. The CDR3, as DNA: TGTGCCAGCAGCTTAGCACAGGGGACCCAGTACTTC. Full variable domain (outside the CDR3, taken from reference TRBV7-2 and TRBJ2-5): GAGVSQSPSNKVTEKGKDVELRCDPISGHTALYWYRQSLGQGLEFLIYFQGNSAPDKSGLPSDRFSAERTGGSVSTLTIQRTQQEDSAVYLCASSLAQGTQYFGPGTRLLVL.

This clone was detected once. CDR3 in amino acids: CASSEKTGMGTEAFF. The CDR3 DNA reads TGCGCCAGCAGTGAGAAAACAGGGATGGGGACTGAAGCTTTCTTT. This chain links TRBV10-2 with TRBJ1-1; possible D gene TRBD1, 6 bases. Trimming shortened V by 2 bases and J by 5 bases, and 15 bases separated the two germline ends. CDR3 length: 15 residues. CDR1 is WSHSY and CDR2 is SAAADI in the germline V gene.

The rearrangement uses TRBV15 and TRBJ2-1, with 7 bases lining up with TRBD2. The CDR3 spans 17 residues. CDR1 LNHNV and CDR2 YYDKDF come from the germline V gene (reference sequence). Unmatched junction bases numbered 18, after V lost 5 bases and J lost 8 bases. The CDR3: CATSSGSSAGVVYEQFF. The CDR3 coding sequence is TGTGCCACCAGCTCCGGGAGCTCCGCGGGAGTAGTCTATGAGCAGTTCTTC.

This sequence joins TRBV28 and TRBJ1-3, with D tentatively TRBD1 (6 bases). The CDR3 spans 15 residues. CDR1 and CDR2 (germline): MDHEN, SYDVKM. Trimming took 4 bases from V and 2 from J, leaving 12 bases between them. CDR3 nucleotide sequence: TGTGCCAGCAGTTGGACAGTAGGGGCTGGAAACACCATATATTTT. Amino acids: CASSWTVGAGNTIYF.

The chain carries TRBV18 and TRBJ2-7; 9 nucleotides match TRBD2. The V gene end was trimmed by 0 bases and the J gene end by 7 bases; junction bases not matched to a gene: 7. The CDR3 spans 15 residues. In germline, CDR1 is KGHSH, CDR2 LQKENI. Here the CDR3 DNA reads TGTGCCAGCTCACCACCGTTAGCGGGAGATAGGGAGCAGTACTTC. Protein sequence: CASSPPLAGDREQYF.

CDR3 sequence: CASSMMGQGISPLHF. In nucleotides, the CDR3 is TGTGCCAGTAGTATGATGGGACAGGGTATTTCACCCCTCCACTTT. The chain links TRBV19 to TRBJ1-6; 9 bases align to TRBD1. Germline CDR1 LNHDA, CDR2 SQIVND (reference sequence). The ends lost 3 bases at V and 9 bases at J; junction bases unmatched: 6. This CDR3 is 15 amino acids long.

For the CDR3, the DNA is TGCGCCAGCCTCCTGGGCGGGACAGATACGCAGTATTTT. Protein sequence: CASLLGGTDTQYF. V gene TRBV10-1 combines with J gene TRBJ2-3, with D possibly TRBD2 on 5 matching bases. The V end was cut by 8 bases, the J end by 3 bases, with 12 bases between. Germline CDR1 WNHNN, CDR2 SYGVQD (reference sequence). The CDR3 totals 13 residues.